The clone carrying this TCR beta chain was seen only a few times. What it binds is unknown. The data were taken from a study of chemoradiotherapy in HPV16-positive cancers. Study-level points and caveats: HPV-specific T cells were functionally defined from only a couple of HPV16-positive patients.

This CDR3 spans 13 amino acids. Trimming took 4 bases from V and 5 from J, leaving 10 bases between them. Germline CDR1 reads SEHNR; CDR2 reads FQNEAQ (reference sequence). The table came from immunoSEQ multiplex PCR; TCRdb's copy has only in-frame clones and leaves some out. The table includes about 23,000 clones, about 90% detected once. The sample was blood, taken from a patient who underwent chemoradiotherapy. The receptor was derived from a human donor with HPV-associated anogenital cancer. J is TRBJ2-3 and V is TRBV7-9; D call uncertain. The CDR3 is CASSSDGQDTQYF. The CDR3 region has the DNA TGTGCCAGCAGCTCGGACGGTCAAGATACGCAGTATTTT.